This T cell receptor (beta chain) originates from a study of response to subunit inactivated influenza vaccine. Whole-study findings and limits: It was the authors' suggestion that each seasonal influenza vaccination recruits few new T cells.

TCRdb itself ran the RT-PCR reads through MiXCR, one entry per CDR3 protein. The sample records roughly 620,000 distinct CDR3 sequences, around 11% being singletons. The table lists this clonotype with many counts. Its target is not known. This same sample was also part of a study on T cells expressing NK-cell markers. This second study notes: 5'RACE template switching with UMIs generated TCR beta cDNA. In sorted CD3+CD56+NKG2C+, CD3+CD56+NKG2C- and CD3+CD56-NKG2C+ T cells, TCR beta repertoires were obtained. In the group of eight sequenced donors, seven were HCMV-seropositive and one was seronegative. About 6 donors had dominant NKG2C+ clonotypes that comprised about 1.0-7.5% of their CD8+ T cells.

This material consisted of PBMCs from blood, taken on the day of vaccination. The sequence came from a man aged 45-65 years who received an inactivated influenza vaccine.

CDR3 loop: CASSQQTGASGNIQYF. CDR3 sequence (DNA): TGCGCCAGCAGCCAACAAACAGGGGCCTCGGGGAACATTCAGTACTTC. The chain carries TRBV4-1 and TRBJ2-4; TRBD1 agrees at 7 bases. The CDR3 has 16 residues. Germline assignment: CDR1 MGHRA and CDR2 YSYEKL. After removal of 2 bases from V and 7 bases from J, the junction contained 11 bases not matched to a gene.